This TCR beta chain stems from a study of cytotoxic CD8 clonotypes in ibrutinib-treated CLL. The protocol was immunoSEQ multiplex PCR, while the TCRdb copy is restricted to in-frame clones and leaves out a portion. The data contain approximately 45,000 clones, approximately 70% of them seen just once; the ten biggest clones take up 20% to 25%. Germline values: CDR1 SNHLY, CDR2 FYNNEI. V lost 4 bases to trimming and J lost 1 base, with 5 bases between them. This CDR3 has 14 residues. This sequence was found in a human donor with chronic lymphocytic leukemia. Sequenced material: PBMCs, taken after 24 months of ibrutinib treatment. This chain links TRBV2 with TRBJ2-6; unclear D gene. The CDR3 protein is CASSGGSGANVLTF. DNA for the CDR3: TGTGCCAGCAGTGGGGGTTCTGGGGCCAACGTCCTGACTTTC.